The 5 T cell receptor beta chains presented below share a single source sample, sequenced in a study of T cell repertoires in cytomegalovirus infection. Each CDR3 protein is one row after TCRdb ran MiXCR on the reads. This sample has about 60,000 distinct CDR3 sequences, with around 20% found just once. These receptors have no identified antigens. The source was CD8+ T cells from cultured PBMCs, collected from culture after CMV antigen stimulation. The receptors come from a human donor in good health (CMV status not recorded). Some clones in this sample may be carry-over from other donors' samples.

This clonotype was detected ten times or more. The chain carries TRBV27 and TRBJ1-2, with D perhaps TRBD1 (5 bases). Trimming took 2 bases from V and 5 from J, leaving 12 bases between them. Germline values: CDR1 MNHEY, CDR2 SMNVEV (reference sequence). The CDR3 sequence is 14 residues long. In DNA form, the CDR3 reads TGTGCCAGCAGTTTACGGAGGGACCTATATGGCTACACCTTC. Its protein is CASSLRRDLYGYTF.

The J gene is TRBJ2-1, the V gene TRBV28, with unresolved D. The germline CDR1 and CDR2 sequences are MDHEN and SYDVKM. CDR3 length: 14 residues. Trimming cost V 6 bases and J 0 bases, with 9 bases left between them. The DNA for the CDR3 is TGTGCCAGCAGGCCCCGGAGCTCCTACAATGAGCAGTTCTTC. Translation: CASRPRSSYNEQFF.

A few counts support this clonotype. The J gene is TRBJ1-2, the V gene TRBV12-3 or TRBV12-4, with no clear D. V shed 3 bases and J shed 5 bases, with 10 bases lying between them. The CDR3 spans 13 residues. As DNA, the CDR3 is TGTGCCAGCAGTTTCCCCGCTAGGTATGGCTACACCTTC. Encoded protein: CASSFPARYGYTF.

This clonotype was detected only a few times. V and J are TRBV11-2 and TRBJ2-2; D is unresolved. The CDR3 totals 13 residues. Trimming took 5 bases from V and 8 from J, leaving 12 bases between them. Germline V gives CDR1 SGHAT, CDR2 FQNNGV. CDR3 nucleotides: TGTGCCAGCAGCCCCCCAAAGCTGGGGGAGCTGTTTTTT. This codes for CASSPPKLGELFF.

The chain links TRBV7-8 to TRBJ1-5; D unclear. Trimming left V 4 bases short and J 5 bases short, with 15 bases between. CDR1 is SGHVS, CDR2 FQNEAQ, per germline. CDR3 size: 15 residues. The CDR3 nucleotides read TGTGCCAGCAGCTCCACATCCTCCCCTCATCAGCCCCAGCATTTT. Translating gives CASSSTSSPHQPQHF.